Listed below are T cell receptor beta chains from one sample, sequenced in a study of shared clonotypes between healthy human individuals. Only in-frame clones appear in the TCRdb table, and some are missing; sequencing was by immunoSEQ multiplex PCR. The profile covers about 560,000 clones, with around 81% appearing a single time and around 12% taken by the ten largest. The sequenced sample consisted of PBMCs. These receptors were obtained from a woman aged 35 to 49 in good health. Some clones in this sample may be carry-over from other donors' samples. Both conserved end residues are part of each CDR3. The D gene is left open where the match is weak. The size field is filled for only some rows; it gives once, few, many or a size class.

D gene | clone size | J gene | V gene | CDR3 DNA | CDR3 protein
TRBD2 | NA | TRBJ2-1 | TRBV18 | TGTGCCAGCTCACCACCGTCGCGCGCGGGAGCATCTACAATGAGGCAGTTCTTC | CASSPPSRAGASTMRQFF
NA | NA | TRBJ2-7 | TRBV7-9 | TGTGCCAGCAGCTTGGGAGGTGGGGCCGCCTACGAGCAGTACTTC | CASSLGGGAAYEQYF
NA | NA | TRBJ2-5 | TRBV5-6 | TGTGCCAGCAGCTTACACAGGGAAGAGACCCAGTACTTC | CASSLHREETQYF
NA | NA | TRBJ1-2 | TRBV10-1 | TGCGCCAGCAGTGAGTCGGGAGGATCCGGCTACACCTTC | CASSESGGSGYTF
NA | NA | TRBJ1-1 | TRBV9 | TGTGCCAGCAGCGTAGAAGGGACACCGAACACTGAAGCTTTCTTT | CASSVEGTPNTEAFF
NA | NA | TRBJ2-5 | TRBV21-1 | TGTGCCAGCAGCAAAGGGGTCGGACTGGAAGAGACCCAGTACTTC | CASSKGVGLEETQYF
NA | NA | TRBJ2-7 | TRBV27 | TGTGCCACGTGCGACGGGGATCCCTCCTACGAGCAGTACTTC | CATCDGDPSYEQYF
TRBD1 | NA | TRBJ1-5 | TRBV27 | TGTGCCAGCAGTCCCGGACAGGGGAGCCAGCCCCAGCATTTT | CASSPGQGSQPQHF
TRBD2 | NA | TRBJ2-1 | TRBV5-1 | TGCGCCAGCAGCTTTAGCGGGAGCGGGGGCAATGAGCAGTTCTTC | CASSFSGSGGNEQFF
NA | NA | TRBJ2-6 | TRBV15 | TGTGCCACCAGCAGAGATCGGGATTCTGGGGCCAACGTCCTGACTTTC | CATSRDRDSGANVLTF
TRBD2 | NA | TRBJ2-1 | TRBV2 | TGTGCCAGCAGTGAAGGTAGCGGGGGCTACAATGAGCAGTTCTTC | CASSEGSGGYNEQFF
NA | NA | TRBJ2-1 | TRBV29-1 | TGCAGCGCTGCGGGCGGTACCTACAATGAGCAGTTCTTC | CSAAGGTYNEQFF
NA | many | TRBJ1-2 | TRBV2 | TGTGCCAGCAGTGAAGCGATCGGCTATGGCTACACCTTC | CASSEAIGYGYTF
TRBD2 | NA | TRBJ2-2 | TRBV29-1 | TGCAGCGTTGGGGGAGGGACCGGGGAGCTGTTTTTT | CSVGGGTGELFF
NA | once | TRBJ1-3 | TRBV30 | TGTGCCTGGAGTTATTGGCTTGGAAACACCATATATTTT | CAWSYWLGNTIYF
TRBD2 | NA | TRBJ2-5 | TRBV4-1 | TGCGCCAGCAGCCAAGGTCCCCCCGGGGGTAGCGGGAATGATGAGACCCAGTACTTC | CASSQGPPGGSGNDETQYF
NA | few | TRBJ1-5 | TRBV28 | TGTGCCAGCAGTTTGAGCCGGGCCGGCCAGCATTTT | CASSLSRAGQHF
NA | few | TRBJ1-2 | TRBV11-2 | TGTGCCAGCAGCTCTGTTTCAGGGAGGAGACCCGGCTACACCTTC | CASSSVSGRRPGYTF
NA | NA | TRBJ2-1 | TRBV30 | TGTGCCTGGAGTGTACGGGAGCGGACCTCCTACAATGAGCAGTTCTTC | CAWSVRERTSYNEQFF
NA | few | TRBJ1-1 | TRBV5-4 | TGTGCCAGCAGCTTGGGCAGGGGAACTGAAGCTTTCTTT | CASSLGRGTEAFF
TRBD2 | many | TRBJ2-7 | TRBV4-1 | TGCGCCAGCAGCCCCTCGATAGCGGGGTATACCTACGAGCAGTACTTC | CASSPSIAGYTYEQYF
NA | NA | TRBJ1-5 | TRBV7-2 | TGTGCCAGCAGCTTAGGCTCGGGGTATAGCAATCAGCCCCAGCATTTT | CASSLGSGYSNQPQHF
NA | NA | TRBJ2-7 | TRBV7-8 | TGTGCCAGCAGTTTCCCCCGCTACTCACCCTGCGAGCAGTACTTC | CASSFPRYSPCEQYF
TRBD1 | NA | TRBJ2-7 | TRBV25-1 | TGTGCCAGCAGTTACCCGGGACAGGGTATCTACGAGCAGTACTTC | CASSYPGQGIYEQYF
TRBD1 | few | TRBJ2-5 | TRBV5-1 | TGCGCCAGCAGCTTGGAGGGACAGGCGAATTTTGAGACCCAGTACTTC | CASSLEGQANFETQYF
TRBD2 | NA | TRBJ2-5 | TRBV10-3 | TGTGCCATCAGTGGGCGAGTAGCGGGAGAAAGTGAGACCCAGTACTTC | CAISGRVAGESETQYF
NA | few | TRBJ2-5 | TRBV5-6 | TGTGCCAGCAGCTCCAAAGAAGGGTACCAAGAGACCCAGTACTTC | CASSSKEGYQETQYF
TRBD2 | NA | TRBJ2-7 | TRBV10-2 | TGCGCCAGCAGCCGGACCCCCGGGACTAGCGCGAACTACGAGCAGTACTTC | CASSRTPGTSANYEQYF
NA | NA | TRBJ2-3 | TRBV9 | TGTGCCAGCAGCGTAGACAGCGACACAGATACGCAGTATTTT | CASSVDSDTDTQYF
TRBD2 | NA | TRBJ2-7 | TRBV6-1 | TGTGCCAGCAGACTGACTAGCGGGAGCTACGAGCAGTACTTC | CASRLTSGSYEQYF
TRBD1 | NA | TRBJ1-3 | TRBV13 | TGTGCCAGCAGCTACGACAGGGATCCTGGAAACACCATATATTTT | CASSYDRDPGNTIYF
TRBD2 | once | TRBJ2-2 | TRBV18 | TGTGCCAGCTCACCCCCGACTAGCGGGACAGGCCGCACCGGGGAGCTGTTTTTT | CASSPPTSGTGRTGELFF
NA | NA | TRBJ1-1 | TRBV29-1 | TGCAGCGTCGTCCTTTATACAGGCACTGAAGCTTTCTTT | CSVVLYTGTEAFF
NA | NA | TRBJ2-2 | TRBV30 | TGTGCCTGGAAGGGGGTCGGGACAATCGTCCCCGGGGAGCTGTTTTTT | CAWKGVGTIVPGELFF
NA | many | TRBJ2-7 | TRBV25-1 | TGTGCCAGCAGTGGTCAGGGGAGATACGAGCAGTACTTC | CASSGQGRYEQYF
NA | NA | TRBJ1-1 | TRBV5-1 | TGCGCCAGCAGCTTGGGGGCGTCTAGTGGGGAAGCTTTCTTT | CASSLGASSGEAFF
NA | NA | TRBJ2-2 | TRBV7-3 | TGTGCCAGCAGCTTAGGGGCAATCGGGGAGCTGTTTTTT | CASSLGAIGELFF
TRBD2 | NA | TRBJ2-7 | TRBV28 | TGTGCCAGCAGGGCGGGGGGAGGCTCCTACGAGCAGTACTTC | CASRAGGGSYEQYF
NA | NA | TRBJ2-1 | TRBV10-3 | TGTGCCAGCCGCGGGACTCCCTCTGACTACAATGAGCAGTTCTTC | CASRGTPSDYNEQFF